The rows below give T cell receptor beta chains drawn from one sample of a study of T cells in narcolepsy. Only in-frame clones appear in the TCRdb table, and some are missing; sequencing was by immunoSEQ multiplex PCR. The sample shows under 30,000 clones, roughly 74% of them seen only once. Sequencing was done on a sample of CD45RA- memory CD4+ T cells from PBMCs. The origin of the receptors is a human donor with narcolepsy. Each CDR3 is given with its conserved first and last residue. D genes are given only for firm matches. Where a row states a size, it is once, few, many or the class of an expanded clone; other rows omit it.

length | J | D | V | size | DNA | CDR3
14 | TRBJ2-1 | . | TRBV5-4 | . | TGTGCCAGCAGCTTGGGTGGCTCCTACAATGAGCAGTTCTTC | CASSLGGSYNEQFF
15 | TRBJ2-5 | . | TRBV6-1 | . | TGTGCCAGCAGTGAAGGTCCAGAACTCGGAGAGACCCAGTACTTC | CASSEGPELGETQYF
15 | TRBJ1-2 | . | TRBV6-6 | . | TGTGCCAGCAGTTTGGGAAGGGGGGGCAACTATGGCTACACCTTC | CASSLGRGGNYGYTF
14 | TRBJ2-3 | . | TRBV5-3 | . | TGTGCCAGAAGCTTTTATGAGAGCACAGATACGCAGTATTTT | CARSFYESTDTQYF
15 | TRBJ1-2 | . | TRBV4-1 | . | TGCGCCAGCAGCCAAGTATTCGGAGGGGCGGCTGGCTACACCTTC | CASSQVFGGAAGYTF
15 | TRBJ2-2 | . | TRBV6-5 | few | TGTGCCAGCAAACAATTCGGCGGGGACACCGGGGAGCTGTTTTTT | CASKQFGGDTGELFF
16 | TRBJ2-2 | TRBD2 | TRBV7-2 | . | TGTGCCAGCAGCACCCCGGGACTACGGGTTACCGGGGAGCTGTTTTTT | CASSTPGLRVTGELFF
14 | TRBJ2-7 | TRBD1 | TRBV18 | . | TGTGCCAGCTCACCTAGAACAGGGGCCTACGAGCAGTACTTC | CASSPRTGAYEQYF
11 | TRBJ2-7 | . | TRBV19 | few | TGTGCCAGTAGTCGAAGCTACGAGCAGTACTTC | CASSRSYEQYF
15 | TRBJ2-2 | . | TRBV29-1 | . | TGCAGCGTTGACAGGGGGGGATCGAGTACCGGGGAGCTGTTTTTT | CSVDRGGSSTGELFF
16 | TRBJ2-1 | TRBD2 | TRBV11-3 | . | TGTGCCAGCAGCCAAGGTGGGACTACCACCTACAATGAGCAGTTCTTC | CASSQGGTTTYNEQFF
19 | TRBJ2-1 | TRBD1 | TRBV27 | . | TGTGCCAGCAGTAAGTACCGGGACAGGCAGGGCGGGCACTACAATGAGCAGTTCTTC | CASSKYRDRQGGHYNEQFF
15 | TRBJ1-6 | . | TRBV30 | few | TGTGCCTGGAGTGTTGACTCGGGGTATAATTCACCCCTCCACTTT | CAWSVDSGYNSPLHF
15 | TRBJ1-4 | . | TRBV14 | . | TGTGCCAGCAGCCAAGATCTGAAGGGGAATGAAAAACTGTTTTTT | CASSQDLKGNEKLFF
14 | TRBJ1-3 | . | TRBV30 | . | TGTGCCTGGAGTGTTGGGTATGCTGGAAACACCATATATTTT | CAWSVGYAGNTIYF
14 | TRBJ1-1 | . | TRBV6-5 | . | TGTGCCAGCGGCGCGTTCGAAGGGGGAACTGAAGCTTTCTTT | CASGAFEGGTEAFF
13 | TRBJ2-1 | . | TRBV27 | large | TGTGCCAGCAGTCTCGGGACTTACAATGAGCAGTTCTTC | CASSLGTYNEQFF
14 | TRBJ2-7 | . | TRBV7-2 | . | TGTGCCAGCAGCTTAGTTGGGGGCAAAAACGAGCAGTACTTC | CASSLVGGKNEQYF
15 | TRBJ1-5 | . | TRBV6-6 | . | TGTGCCAGCAGTTACTCGGACAGAATCAATCAGCCCCAGCATTTT | CASSYSDRINQPQHF
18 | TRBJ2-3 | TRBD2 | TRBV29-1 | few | TGCAGCGTCGGGAAACGAGGACTAGCGGGGCCTAGCACAGATACGCAGTATTTT | CSVGKRGLAGPSTDTQYF
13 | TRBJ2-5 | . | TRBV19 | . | TGTGCCAGTAGTATAGACTGGCGAGAGACCCAGTACTTC | CASSIDWRETQYF
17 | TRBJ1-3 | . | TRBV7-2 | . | TGTGCCAGCAGCTTAGAGAGCGGGGCTTCCTCTGGAAACACCATATATTTT | CASSLESGASSGNTIYF
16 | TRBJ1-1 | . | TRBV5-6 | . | TGTGCCAGCAGCTTCGGGCCATCTCTATTTAACACTGAAGCTTTCTTT | CASSFGPSLFNTEAFF
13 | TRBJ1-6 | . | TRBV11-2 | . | TGTGCCAGCAGCTTGCACCTTAATTCACCCCTCCACTTT | CASSLHLNSPLHF
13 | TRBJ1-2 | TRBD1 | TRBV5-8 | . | TGTGCCAGCAGCTTACAGGGGGCGCGAGGCTACACCTTC | CASSLQGARGYTF
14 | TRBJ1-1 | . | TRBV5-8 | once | TGTGCCAGCAGCTTGAGAGGGGAGACCACTGAAGCTTTCTTT | CASSLRGETTEAFF